Listed below are T cell receptor beta chains from one sample, sequenced in a study of cytomegalovirus exposure and HLA in healthy donors. Sequencing was performed with immunoSEQ multiplex PCR; in TCRdb, only in-frame clones are kept and a portion is missing. The sample carries around 140,000 clones, over 75% recorded once. The sequenced sample consisted of PBMCs. These receptors were obtained from a man aged 45-60 years in good health and CMV-seronegative. Each CDR3 is given with its conserved first and last residue. Fields, in order: V gene, D gene, J gene, clone size, CDR3 DNA, CDR3 protein. The D gene is left open where the match is weak. The size field is filled for only some rows; it gives once, few, many or a size class.

V gene: TRBV29-1
D gene: TRBD2
J gene: TRBJ2-7
clone size: NA
CDR3 DNA: TGCAGCGTTGTACGGACTAGCAGCTACGAGCAGTACTTC
CDR3 protein: CSVVRTSSYEQYF

V gene: TRBV15
D gene: NA
J gene: TRBJ1-5
clone size: NA
CDR3 DNA: TGTGCCACCAGCAGAGATCTCACAGAGAATCAGCCCCAGCATTTT
CDR3 protein: CATSRDLTENQPQHF

V gene: TRBV19
D gene: NA
J gene: TRBJ1-2
clone size: NA
CDR3 DNA: TGTGCCAGTAGTGACCGGGACAAAAACTATGGCTACACCTTC
CDR3 protein: CASSDRDKNYGYTF

V gene: TRBV7-3
D gene: NA
J gene: TRBJ1-1
clone size: NA
CDR3 DNA: TGTGCCAGCAGCACTCAGGGTGGCACTGAAGCTTTCTTT
CDR3 protein: CASSTQGGTEAFF

V gene: TRBV4-1
D gene: TRBD1
J gene: TRBJ2-7
clone size: NA
CDR3 DNA: TGCGCCAGCAGCCAAGAAATTCCCGGGACAGCGAGCTACGAGCAGTACTTC
CDR3 protein: CASSQEIPGTASYEQYF

V gene: TRBV29-1
D gene: NA
J gene: TRBJ1-1
clone size: NA
CDR3 DNA: TGCAGCGTCCGAGGGGGGGCGAACACTGAAGCTTTCTTT
CDR3 protein: CSVRGGANTEAFF

V gene: TRBV5-1
D gene: TRBD1
J gene: TRBJ2-5
clone size: NA
CDR3 DNA: TGCGCCAGCAGCTTGACAGGGGACATTCAAGAGACCCAGTACTTC
CDR3 protein: CASSLTGDIQETQYF

V gene: TRBV19
D gene: TRBD1
J gene: TRBJ1-2
clone size: NA
CDR3 DNA: TGTGCCAGTACCAAGGACAGGAGAAACTATGGCTACACCTTC
CDR3 protein: CASTKDRRNYGYTF

V gene: TRBV14
D gene: TRBD1
J gene: TRBJ1-3
clone size: NA
CDR3 DNA: TGTGCCAGCAGCCCCCGGACAGGGAGTGGAAACACCATATATTTT
CDR3 protein: CASSPRTGSGNTIYF

V gene: TRBV28
D gene: NA
J gene: TRBJ1-5
clone size: NA
CDR3 DNA: TGTGCCAGCAGTTTAAATAGATCGGGGGGAGTCCGCCAGCCCCAGCATTTT
CDR3 protein: CASSLNRSGGVRQPQHF

V gene: TRBV6-5
D gene: NA
J gene: TRBJ1-2
clone size: NA
CDR3 DNA: TGTGCCAGCAGTTACGCAGGACTAGCTAACTATGGCTACACCTTC
CDR3 protein: CASSYAGLANYGYTF

V gene: TRBV4-1
D gene: NA
J gene: TRBJ2-3
clone size: NA
CDR3 DNA: TGCGCCAGCAGCCAAGATTGGAGGGGAGATACGCAGTATTTT
CDR3 protein: CASSQDWRGDTQYF

V gene: TRBV5-1
D gene: TRBD1
J gene: TRBJ2-7
clone size: NA
CDR3 DNA: TGCGCCAGCAGCGCCACAACCTACAGGGGTCCAAGTGTTTACGAGCAGTACTTC
CDR3 protein: CASSATTYRGPSVYEQYF

V gene: TRBV7-6
D gene: NA
J gene: TRBJ2-7
clone size: NA
CDR3 DNA: TGTGCCAGCAGCTTAGCGGGGTCGCGCAGGGGAGTGGGGGAGCAGTACTTC
CDR3 protein: CASSLAGSRRGVGEQYF

V gene: TRBV18
D gene: TRBD1
J gene: TRBJ2-5
clone size: NA
CDR3 DNA: TGTGCCAGCTCACCAGGGACAGCGGAGACCCAGTACTTC
CDR3 protein: CASSPGTAETQYF

V gene: TRBV19
D gene: NA
J gene: TRBJ1-4
clone size: NA
CDR3 DNA: TGTGCCAGTAGTATAGCGGCGCAGGAATCGGAAAAACTGTTTTTT
CDR3 protein: CASSIAAQESEKLFF

V gene: TRBV19
D gene: NA
J gene: TRBJ1-5
clone size: NA
CDR3 DNA: TGTGCCAGTGGAATACGTACAGCAGTTAGCAATCAGCCCCAGCATTTT
CDR3 protein: CASGIRTAVSNQPQHF

V gene: TRBV5-1
D gene: TRBD1
J gene: TRBJ1-1
clone size: NA
CDR3 DNA: TGCGCCAGCAGCCCCGGACAGGCGAACACTGAAGCTTTCTTT
CDR3 protein: CASSPGQANTEAFF

V gene: TRBV25-1
D gene: NA
J gene: TRBJ1-1
clone size: NA
CDR3 DNA: TGTGCCAGCAGTGAATACTCCGGGGGGGTGGTAGCTGAAGCTTTCTTT
CDR3 protein: CASSEYSGGVVAEAFF

V gene: TRBV6-5
D gene: NA
J gene: TRBJ1-1
clone size: NA
CDR3 DNA: TGTGCCAGCAGAAGCAAGGGCAGGGTAACTGAAGCTTTCTTT
CDR3 protein: CASRSKGRVTEAFF

V gene: TRBV27
D gene: NA
J gene: TRBJ2-7
clone size: NA
CDR3 DNA: TGTGCCAGCACATTTGCCGTCGGCTACGAGCAGTACTTC
CDR3 protein: CASTFAVGYEQYF

V gene: TRBV5-1
D gene: TRBD1
J gene: TRBJ1-2
clone size: NA
CDR3 DNA: TGCGCCAGCAGCCAAAGGGACAGGGACCCCTATGGCTACACCTTC
CDR3 protein: CASSQRDRDPYGYTF

V gene: TRBV7-2
D gene: NA
J gene: TRBJ1-3
clone size: NA
CDR3 DNA: TGTGCCAGCAGCCCCAGGGAAGTCTCTGGAAACACCATATATTTT
CDR3 protein: CASSPREVSGNTIYF

V gene: TRBV6-1
D gene: TRBD2
J gene: TRBJ2-5
clone size: NA
CDR3 DNA: TGTGCCAGCAGTACGACTAGCGGGGGCGGAGAGACCCAGTACTTC
CDR3 protein: CASSTTSGGGETQYF

V gene: TRBV6-5
D gene: TRBD2
J gene: TRBJ2-5
clone size: NA
CDR3 DNA: TGTGCCAGCGGCCCAAGGAGGAGCGGGGAAGAGACCCAGTACTTC
CDR3 protein: CASGPRRSGEETQYF

V gene: TRBV11-3
D gene: TRBD2
J gene: TRBJ2-3
clone size: NA
CDR3 DNA: TGTGCCAGCAGCCCACGGACTAGCGGGGGATCAGATACGCAGTATTTT
CDR3 protein: CASSPRTSGGSDTQYF

V gene: TRBV4-2
D gene: TRBD2
J gene: TRBJ2-3
clone size: NA
CDR3 DNA: TGTGCCAGCAGCCAAGCAACTAGCGGGGCTCGCAGCACAGATACGCAGTATTTT
CDR3 protein: CASSQATSGARSTDTQYF

V gene: TRBV2
D gene: TRBD2
J gene: TRBJ2-2
clone size: few
CDR3 DNA: TGTGCCAGCAGTGCTCAGCGGGAGTCGGTCGGGGAGCTGTTTTTT
CDR3 protein: CASSAQRESVGELFF

V gene: TRBV10-3
D gene: TRBD2
J gene: TRBJ2-7
clone size: NA
CDR3 DNA: TGTGCCATCAGTGAGTCGACTAGCGGGAGTTTCGAGCAGTACTTC
CDR3 protein: CAISESTSGSFEQYF

V gene: TRBV29-1
D gene: NA
J gene: TRBJ1-5
clone size: NA
CDR3 DNA: TGCAGTTTCCGGGGGGGGAGCAATCAGCCCCAGCATTTT
CDR3 protein: CSFRGGSNQPQHF

V gene: TRBV30
D gene: TRBD2
J gene: TRBJ2-7
clone size: NA
CDR3 DNA: TGTGCCTGGAGTGCTAGCGGGAGTTTCCACGAGCAGTACTTC
CDR3 protein: CAWSASGSFHEQYF

V gene: TRBV29-1
D gene: NA
J gene: TRBJ1-5
clone size: NA
CDR3 DNA: TGCAGCGTTTCGGGTGGGAGCAATCAGCCCCAGCATTTT
CDR3 protein: CSVSGGSNQPQHF

V gene: TRBV19
D gene: TRBD2
J gene: TRBJ2-2
clone size: NA
CDR3 DNA: TGTGCCAGTAGTATAGATCGCGGGGGACCCGGGGAGCTGTTTTTT
CDR3 protein: CASSIDRGGPGELFF